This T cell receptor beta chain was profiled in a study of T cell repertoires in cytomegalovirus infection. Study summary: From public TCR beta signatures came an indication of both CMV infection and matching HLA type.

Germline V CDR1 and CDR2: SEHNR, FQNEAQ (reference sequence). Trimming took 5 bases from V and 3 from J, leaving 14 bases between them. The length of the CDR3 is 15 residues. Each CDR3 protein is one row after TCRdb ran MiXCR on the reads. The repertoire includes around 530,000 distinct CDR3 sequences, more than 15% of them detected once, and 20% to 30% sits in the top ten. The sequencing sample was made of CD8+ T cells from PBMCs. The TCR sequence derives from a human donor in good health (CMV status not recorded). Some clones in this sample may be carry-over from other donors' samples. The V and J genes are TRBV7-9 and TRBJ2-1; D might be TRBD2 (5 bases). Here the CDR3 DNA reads TGTGCCAGCAGCCTGAGGGCAGACATCTACAATGAGCAGTTCTTC. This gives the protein CASSLRADIYNEQFF.